This TCR beta chain is from a study of PD-1 blockade in classical Hodgkin lymphoma. Background on the study: Patients got intravenous nivolumab 3 mg/kg every 2 weeks.

Described time point: cycle 4 day 1 (C4D1), after less than 7 weeks of nivolumab. Every one of the patients relapsed after autologous stem cell transplantation (brentuximab vedotin exposure was variable). Magnetic negative selection purified CD4+ T cells from thawed PBMCs. Generated by immunoSEQ multiplex PCR, the TCRdb table keeps only in-frame clones and is missing some. The sample contains about 22,000 clones, around 74% of which appear only once. The length of the CDR3 is 15 residues. V was clipped by 9 bases and J by 1 base, with 19 bases between them. Germline V lookup: CDR1 MNHNS, CDR2 SASEGT. This receptor was identified in a human donor with classical Hodgkin lymphoma. This rearrangement joins TRBV6-1 to TRBJ2-7, with D possibly TRBD1 on 5 matching bases. The input for sequencing was CD4+ T cells from blood, taken before the fourth cycle of nivolumab. CDR3 sequence (DNA): TGTGCCAGTTCCCCCCTTCCTGACAGATCCTACGAGCAGTACTTC. Its translation is CASSPLPDRSYEQYF.